A single sample gave rise to the 27 T cell receptor beta chains below, sequenced in a study of blood T cells in healthy people across ages. Using a J-beta primer mix together with a sample-barcoded 5' primer, a second PCR was run for 7 to 11 cycles. TCRdb called the 5' RACE reads again in MiXCR, with one record for every CDR3 protein. The profile covers about a million distinct CDR3 sequences, with 45% to 60% appearing a single time and over 20% taken by the ten largest. The sample taken for sequencing was blood. The receptors come from a woman aged 55-69 years in good health.

In this sample, this clonotype turned up a few times. The chain links TRBV25-1 to TRBJ2-3; 9 nucleotides line up with TRBD2. The J segment lost 5 bases and the V segment lost 3 bases, leaving 3 bases of the junction unmatched. The CDR3 runs to 14 residues. Per germline, CDR1 MGHDK and CDR2 SYGVNS. CDR3 in DNA: TGTGCCAGCAGTGATAGCGGGAGAGGAGATACGCAGTATTTT. Amino acid sequence: CASSDSGRGDTQYF.

The chain combines TRBV20-1 with TRBJ2-1, with 10 bases identical to TRBD2. Unmatched junction bases numbered 10, after V lost 6 bases and J lost 8 bases. Germline CDR1 is DFQATT and CDR2 is SNEGSKA (reference sequence). This CDR3 has 14 residues. CDR3 sequence (DNA): TGCAGTGCCGTTAGCGGGAGGACGAGCGATGAGCAGTTCTTC. Protein sequence: CSAVSGRTSDEQFF.

The chain combines TRBV5-5 with TRBJ1-1; D call uncertain. Germline lookup yields CDR1 SGHKS and CDR2 YYEKEE (reference sequence). V lost 3 bases and J 1 base, leaving 16 bases between the germline ends. This CDR3 is built from 16 residues. The CDR3 nucleotides read TGTGCCAGCAGCTCCCCCCCCGGGGAAGGGAACACTGAAGCTTTCTTT. Amino acids: CASSSPPGEGNTEAFF.

This clonotype was picked up one time. The J gene is TRBJ2-3, the V gene TRBV11-1; 13 bases match TRBD2. The CDR3 has 19 residues. V trimming: 4 bases; J trimming: 4 bases; junction bases outside the gene matches: 14. In germline, CDR1 is SGHAT, CDR2 FQDESV (reference sequence). The CDR3 nucleotides read TGTGCCAGCAGCTCAACTAGCGGGAGGGCCAATGCCCGAGCAGATACGCAGTATTTT. This gives the protein CASSSTSGRANARADTQYF.

The V and J genes are TRBV20-1 and TRBJ2-1; 9 bases line up with TRBD2. CDR3 length equals 16 residues. The V gene end was trimmed by 0 bases and the J gene end by 4 bases; junction bases not matched to a gene: 7. In germline, CDR1 is DFQATT, CDR2 SNEGSKA (reference sequence). The DNA of the CDR3 is TGCAGTGCTAGAGATCGAGATAGCGGGAGATACAATGAGCAGTTCTTC. Translated, it gives CSARDRDSGRYNEQFF.

This clonotype was found a few times. The chain combines TRBV20-1 with TRBJ2-5; possible D gene TRBD2, 6 bases. The CDR3 length is 14 residues. The V end was cut by 0 bases, the J end by 7 bases, with 15 bases between. Looked up from germline, CDR1 is DFQATT and CDR2 is SNEGSKA (reference sequence). DNA for the CDR3: TGCAGTGCTAGAGATCATGGGCAGGGAGGGACCCAGTACTTC. Translated, it gives CSARDHGQGGTQYF.

Remarks on this clonotype: An end of the junction differs from the germline gene, which may be a read error. The gene calls are TRBV20-1 and TRBJ2-5; maybe TRBD2 (6 bases). The V gene's germline CDR1 is DFQATT and CDR2 SNEGSKA (reference sequence). The CDR3 runs to 14 residues. DNA for the CDR3: TGCAGTGCAAGAGCCCGGCAGGGAGGAGAGACCCAGTACTTC. Translating it yields CSARARQGGETQYF.

In this sample, this clonotype turned up a few times. The J gene is TRBJ2-7, the V gene TRBV20-1; D might be TRBD2 (6 bases). This CDR3 region has 14 residues. Germline V CDR1 and CDR2: DFQATT, SNEGSKA (reference sequence). The V gene lost 3 bases and the J gene lost 3 bases, with 15 bases spanning the gap. The chain's CDR3 is CSASGGLAGYEQYF. The CDR3 bases are TGCAGTGCTAGCGGAGGGCTCGCCGGCTACGAGCAGTACTTC.

This clonotype was observed a handful of times. CDR3 in DNA: TGCAGTGCTAGGGGGGATCTGTACGAGCAGTACTTC. Encoded protein: CSARGDLYEQYF. The rearrangement joins TRBV20-1 to TRBJ2-7; tentatively, D is TRBD1 or TRBD2 (5 bases each). Germline CDR1 DFQATT, CDR2 SNEGSKA (reference sequence). The V gene lost 3 bases and the J gene lost 4 bases, with 10 bases spanning the gap. The CDR3 covers 12 residues.

This clonotype was counted between two and nine times. The rearrangement joins TRBV2 to TRBJ1-1; no definite D call. The CDR3 is 14 residues long. The germline gives CDR1 SNHLY, CDR2 FYNNEI. The V and J ends lost 8 bases and 5 bases respectively, with 18 bases between them. CDR3 loop: CASGRTLRYTEAFF. For the CDR3, the DNA is TGTGCCAGCGGGAGGACTCTCCGCTATACTGAAGCTTTCTTT.

This clonotype was found a few times. V is TRBV21-1 and J is TRBJ2-1; TRBD2 reflects the table's D call only, with no check against the DNA. TRBV21-1 is deemed a pseudogene. The CDR3 consists of 17 residues. The CDR3 loop reads CASNPPRLAAGRNEQFF. CDR3 in DNA: TGTGCCAGCAACCCCCCCCGACTAGCGGCCGGGAGGAATGAGCAGTTCTTC.

This clonotype was counted a few times. The DNA is omitted, as the CDR3 cannot be located on it reliably, and the CDR3 follows TCRdb's listing. V is TRBV10-3 and J is TRBJ2-5; TRBD1, the table's D call, was not compared with the DNA. The CDR3 numbers 14 amino acids, ends counted. CDR1 and CDR2 (germline): ENHRY, SYGVKD. The CDR3 loop is CATEDSTSGETQYF.

The chain carries TRBV28 and TRBJ2-7; tentatively, D is TRBD2 (6 bases). Near its end, the DNA agrees better with TRBJ2-4, so the J call may be wrong. The CDR3 consists of 15 residues. CDR1 and CDR2 from the germline V gene are MDHEN and SYDVKM. The CDR3 nucleotides read TGTGCCAGCAGGGGGGAGGCCGCGGGCAAAAACATTCAGTACTTC. Its translation is CASRGEAAGKNIQYF.

The rearrangement uses TRBV12-3 or TRBV12-4 and TRBJ2-3; maybe TRBD1 (6 bases). V was cut by 3 bases and J by 2 bases, with 9 bases left in between. This CDR3 is built from 14 residues. The CDR3 DNA reads TGTGCCAGCAGTTTTGGACAGAACACAGATACGCAGTATTTT. It is translated as CASSFGQNTDTQYF.

This clonotype was recorded a few times. The chain has TRBV20-1 and TRBJ2-5; tentative D call: TRBD2 (5 bases). Germline loops: CDR1 DFQATT, CDR2 SNEGSKA (reference sequence). V lost 1 base and J lost 0, with 12 bases in between. There are 15 residues in the CDR3. In nucleotides, the CDR3 is TGCAGTGCTAGAGGTCAGCGGCTGTACCAAGAGACCCAGTACTTC. Amino acids: CSARGQRLYQETQYF.

The CDR3 loop is CASSQDNAGTQEYF. The CDR3 DNA reads as TGTGCCAGCAGCCAAGATAACGCGGGTACTCAGGAGTACTTC. The chain links TRBV3-1 to TRBJ2-7; D is perhaps TRBD2 (5 bases). Germline V gives CDR1 LGHDT, CDR2 YNNKEL (reference sequence). Between the trimmed V and J ends, which lost 0 bases and 11 bases, there was a span of 17 bases. This CDR3 has 14 amino acids.

This chain connects TRBV4-1 to TRBJ2-7; 7 bases agree with TRBD1. The V and J ends lost 3 bases and 0 bases, in that order; junction bases with no gene match: 2. Germline CDR1 and CDR2: MGHRA and YSYEKL. There are 14 residues in the CDR3. The CDR3 sequence is CASSQDRPSYEQYF. The CDR3 DNA reads TGCGCCAGCAGCCAGGACAGGCCCTCCTACGAGCAGTACTTC.

The rearrangement uses TRBV18 and TRBJ2-3; 10 nucleotides line up with TRBD1. J lost 0 bases, V lost 3 bases, and 9 bases had no gene match. CDR1 and CDR2 (germline): KGHSH, LQKENI. The CDR3 contains 18 residues. CDR3 bases: TGTGCCAGCTCACCGCCTGGACAGGGGGGCCCTAGCACAGATACGCAGTATTTT. It codes for CASSPPGQGGPSTDTQYF.

A few counts support this clonotype. The J gene is TRBJ2-3, the V gene TRBV29-1; D is perhaps TRBD2 (6 bases). Trimming left V 7 bases short and J 4 bases short, with 15 bases between. There are 13 residues in the CDR3. The V gene's germline CDR1 is SQVTM and CDR2 ANQGSEA. CDR3 residues: CSAYRDLSDTQYF. The DNA of the CDR3 is TGCAGCGCTTACCGGGACTTATCAGATACGCAGTATTTT.

The V and J genes are TRBV7-2 and TRBJ1-3, with D unresolved. V was shortened by 1 base and J by 4 bases, with 14 bases between the two germline ends. CDR1 and CDR2 from the germline V gene are SGHTA and FQGNSA. This CDR3 has 16 amino acids. CDR3 nucleotides: TGTGCCAGCAGCTTAGACCCCGGGCCACAAGGAAACACCATATATTTT. This codes for CASSLDPGPQGNTIYF.

This clonotype was seen just once. The V call is TRBV6-1, the J call TRBJ2-1; tentatively, D is TRBD1 or TRBD2 (5 bases each). The CDR3 loop spans 14 amino acids. The germline V gene encodes CDR1 MNHNS and CDR2 SASEGT. V shed 2 bases and J shed 7 bases, with 12 bases lying between them. CDR3 protein: CASSEFRDGNEQFF. In DNA, the CDR3 is TGTGCCAGCAGTGAATTCAGGGACGGGAATGAGCAGTTCTTC.

V is TRBV7-2 and J is TRBJ1-2; D may be TRBD1 (6 bases). Germline loops: CDR1 SGHTA, CDR2 FQGNSA. The CDR3 sequence is 12 residues long. The V end was cut by 4 bases, the J end by 7 bases, with 10 bases between. In DNA, the CDR3 is TGTGCCAGCAGCTATTTGACAGGTGGCTACACCTTC. Translated, it gives CASSYLTGGYTF.

This chain connects TRBV7-2 to TRBJ2-7; TRBD2 agrees at 14 bases. The CDR3 extends over 16 amino acids. The J segment lost 4 bases and the V segment lost 4 bases, leaving 6 bases of the junction unmatched. The V gene's germline CDR1 is SGHTA and CDR2 FQGNSA. The CDR3 nucleotides are TGTGCCAGCAGCTCAATGACTAGCGGGAGGGTGTACGAGCAGTACTTC. This codes for CASSSMTSGRVYEQYF.

The CDR3 is CSASTGVNEQYF. CDR3 sequence (DNA): TGCAGTGCTTCGACAGGGGTAAACGAGCAGTACTTC. The chain recombines TRBV20-1 with TRBJ2-4, with TRBD1 matching 8 bases. The end of the DNA aligns better with TRBJ2-7, so the J call may be wrong. Germline V lookup: CDR1 DFQATT, CDR2 SNEGSKA (reference sequence). CDR3 length: 12 residues.

This chain links TRBV4-2 with TRBJ2-1, with TRBD1 matching 12 bases. With V trimmed by 3 bases and J by 6 bases, 6 bases remained unmatched. CDR1 is LGHNA, CDR2 YNFKEQ, per germline. The CDR3 is 16 amino acids. As DNA, the CDR3 is TGTGCCAGCAGCCATCCGGGACAGGGGGCGACCAATGAGCAGTTCTTC. This sequence encodes CASSHPGQGATNEQFF.

The chain carries TRBV7-9 and TRBJ2-7; TRBD2 might be the D (6 bases). The CDR3 covers 16 residues. Germline CDR1 reads SEHNR; CDR2 reads FQNEAQ (reference sequence). Trimming removed 5 bases from V and 0 bases from J, with 17 bases in between. CDR3 residues: CASSDPGTPSSYEQYF. The CDR3 DNA reads TGTGCCAGCAGCGACCCCGGGACTCCGAGCTCCTACGAGCAGTACTTC. The variable domain in full, completed from reference TRBV7-9 and TRBJ2-7, reads DTGVSQNPRHKITKRGQNVTFRCDPISEHNRLYWYRQTLGQGPEFLTYFQNEAQLEKSRLLSDRFSAERPKGSFSTLEIQRTEQGDSAMYLCASSDPGTPSSYEQYFGPGTRLTVT.

Turning to this clonotype: Mismatch with germline at one junction end may stem from a read error. This sequence joins TRBV28 and TRBJ2-6; tentative D call: TRBD1 (5 bases). Per the germline V gene, CDR1 is MDHEN and CDR2 is SYDVKM. The CDR3 extends over 17 amino acids. The CDR3 sequence: CASSGTILRSGANVMTF. The CDR3 coding sequence is TGTGCCAGCAGTGGAACGATTCTCAGGAGTGGGGCCAACGTCATGACTTTC.